Shown below are 11 T cell receptor beta chains from a single sample sequenced in a study of blood T cells in healthy people across ages (dated by TCRdb to the mid-2010s). Preparation of the library involved 5' RACE. Sequencing used an Illumina HiSeq 2500. A second PCR of about 7 to 12 cycles was performed with a sample-barcoded 5' primer and a J-beta primer mix. TCRdb reran the public reads through fastp at Q25 and MiXCR, keeping productive beta chains. All rows with the same CDR3 protein become a single entry with the most common DNA and genes. For this sample there are around 650,000 distinct CDR3 sequences; over 40% appear just once. The ten most abundant clones make up approximately 29% of the sample. The source material was blood. Every receptor here comes from an elderly man in good health.

This rearrangement joins TRBV5-6 to TRBJ1-5; tentatively, D is TRBD1 (5 bases). CDR1 is SGHDT, CDR2 YYEEEE, per germline. V was shortened by 3 bases and J by 6 bases, with 28 bases between the two germline ends. This CDR3 has 19 amino acids. The CDR3 loop reads CASSSNNTQHARVSQPQHF. In nucleotides, the CDR3 is TGTGCCAGCAGCTCCAATAACACCCAACACGCCAGGGTGAGTCAGCCCCAGCATTTT.

The rearrangement links TRBV2 to TRBJ1-4, with no clear D. The CDR3 covers 13 residues. Germline values: CDR1 SNHLY, CDR2 FYNNEI. V shed 8 bases and J shed 4 bases, with 11 bases lying between them. The DNA for the CDR3 is TGTGCCAGCCAGACGGACCATAATGAAAAACTGTTTTTT. Residues: CASQTDHNEKLFF.

V is TRBV30 and J is TRBJ2-1, with 10 nucleotides matching TRBD2. The CDR3 extends over 15 amino acids. The V and J ends lost 0 bases and 7 bases, in that order; junction bases with no gene match: 6. CDR1 and CDR2 from the germline V gene are GTSNPN and SVGIG (reference sequence). CDR3 loop: CAWSVLAGVGNEQFF. CDR3 coding DNA: TGTGCCTGGAGTGTCCTAGCGGGAGTAGGGAATGAGCAGTTCTTC. Drawing the rest from reference TRBV30 and TRBJ2-1, the complete variable domain is SQTIHQWPATLVQPVGSPLSLECTVEGTSNPNLYWYRQAAGRGLQLLFYSVGIGQISSEVPQNLSASRPQDRQFILSSKKLLLSDSGFYLCAWSVLAGVGNEQFFGPGTRLTVL.

This rearrangement joins TRBV19 to TRBJ2-3; D unresolved. Trimming shortened V by 6 bases and J by 10 bases, and 14 bases separated the two germline ends. CDR3 size: 12 residues. The germline V gene encodes CDR1 LNHDA and CDR2 SQIVND (reference sequence). The CDR3 region has the DNA TGTGCCAGTAGGGGAACCGGTGGGGCGCAGTATTTT. Translated, it gives CASRGTGGAQYF.

V usage is TRBV7-2 and J usage is TRBJ2-5; 10 positions match TRBD2. Trimming cost V 5 bases and J 4 bases; bases outside gene matches: 7. The CDR3 runs 15 residues. The germline V gene encodes CDR1 SGHTA and CDR2 FQGNSA. The CDR3 loop reads CASSPVASGRETQYF. CDR3 sequence (DNA): TGTGCCAGCAGCCCCGTGGCTAGCGGGAGAGAGACCCAGTACTTC.

This clonotype was counted between two and nine times. J is TRBJ2-2 and V is TRBV29-1; a weak D match, TRBD1 (5 bases). This CDR3 comprises 12 residues. CDR1 SQVTM and CDR2 ANQGSEA come from the germline V gene. V was trimmed by 7 bases and J by 5 bases, leaving 11 bases between them. The CDR3 here is CSGGKGTGELFF. In DNA form, the CDR3 reads TGCAGCGGTGGGAAGGGGACCGGGGAGCTGTTTTTT.

This clonotype was seen a handful of times. The junction does not match germline at one end; this may be a read error. The chain joins TRBV7-2 to TRBJ2-1; 7 bases line up with TRBD2. The CDR3 sequence is 14 residues long. CDR1 is SGHTA, CDR2 FQGNSA, per germline. CDR3 sequence reads: CASSPPTSLNEQFF. In DNA, the CDR3 is TGTGCCAGCAGCCCCCCGACTAGCTTAAATGAGCAGTTTTTC. Together with reference TRBV7-2 and TRBJ2-1, the CDR3 gives the full variable domain: GAGVSQSPSNKVTEKGKDVELRCDPISGHTALYWYRQSLGQGLEFLIYFQGNSAPDKSGLPSDRFSAERTGGSVSTLTIQRTQQEDSAVYLCASSPPTSLNEQFFGPGTRLTVL.

V gene TRBV20-1 combines with J gene TRBJ1-5; D remains ambiguous. The CDR3 is made up of 15 amino acids. Trimming removed 6 bases from V and 2 bases from J, with 17 bases in between. CDR1 DFQATT and CDR2 SNEGSKA come from the germline V gene (reference sequence). As DNA, the CDR3 is TGCAGTGCCACAGAGGGCGGCGGGGGCAATCAGCCCCAGCATTTT. Protein: CSATEGGGGNQPQHF.

Remarks on this clonotype: The germline gene is not matched at one end of the junction; a read error may be the cause. This rearrangement joins TRBV7-8 to TRBJ2-1; 11 bases are a match to TRBD2. Germline CDR1 and CDR2: SGHVS and FQNEAQ. The CDR3 spans 17 residues. CDR3 loop: CASSSRLAGSSHNEQFF. DNA of the CDR3: TGTGCCAGCAGCTCGCGACTAGCGGGGAGCTCCCACAATGAGCAGTTCTTC.

This clonotype occurred many times. The chain recombines TRBV20-1 with TRBJ2-5; 11 bases line up with TRBD2. The germline CDR1 and CDR2 sequences are DFQATT and SNEGSKA (reference sequence). The V and J ends lost 5 bases and 5 bases, in that order; junction bases with no gene match: 7. The CDR3 covers 14 residues. CDR3 coding DNA: TGCAGTGCTGCGACTAGCGGGATAGATGAGACCCAGTACTTC. Translation: CSAATSGIDETQYF.

The sample holds a few counts of this clonotype. The CDR3 reads CASSSGGQGERPLHF. The CDR3 nucleotides read TGTGCCAGCAGCTCCGGAGGACAGGGGGAGCGGCCCCTCCACTTT. This chain links TRBV9 with TRBJ1-6; TRBD1 matches at 10 bases. Germline-derived CDR1 and CDR2 are SGDLS and YYNGEE. The CDR3 is made up of 15 amino acids. V lost 4 bases to trimming and J lost 13 bases; unmatched junction nucleotides: 11.